This TCR beta chain is from a study of beta chain features in type 1 diabetes. The investigators reverse transcribed all of the isolated RNA, so they sequenced expressed TCRB transcripts. Sequencing was performed with immunoSEQ multiplex PCR; in TCRdb, only in-frame clones are kept and a portion is missing. This table has a few hundred thousand clones, 14% to 15% appearing once. The sample holds a few counts of this clone. Its specificity is not known. The study's findings and limits: A moderate, significant TCRB CDR3 shortening appeared in type 1 diabetes across four CD4+ subsets.

Sequenced: naive CD4+ T cells from blood. The TCR comes from a man aged 18-30 years with type 1 diabetes.

Here the CDR3 reads CAIRTHGGRVDTQYF. As DNA, the CDR3 is TGTGCCATCAGGACGCACGGCGGGAGGGTCGATACGCAGTATTTT. This sequence joins TRBV10-3 and TRBJ2-3; TRBD2 agrees at 9 bases. The CDR3 is 15 residues long. In germline, CDR1 is ENHRY, CDR2 SYGVKD. V trimming: 6 bases; J trimming: 6 bases; junction bases outside the gene matches: 10.